Here is one T cell receptor (beta chain) with its context. Clones were read by immunoSEQ multiplex PCR, and TCRdb kept only the in-frame ones, dropping some. The top ten clones hold 3% to 3.5% of a sample with 400,000 or so clones, around 85% of them seen once. These data originate in a study of Ad26.COV2.S vaccination and SARS-CoV-2 variants. Study at large: The donor participated in the COV1001 trial, in its Ad26.COV2.S arm.

Treatment defined: some 19 received Ad26.COV2.S at low or high dose, single or two shots; 5 received placebo; per-sample allocation not given. Day 63 after the first vaccine or placebo injection was the time point for sampling. The donor's status was that of an adult aged 18-55 years in Boston. Sequenced material: peripheral blood, taken in a trial of Ad26.COV2.S vaccine versus placebo. The sequence derives from a person between 18 and 65 years old who received the Ad26.COV2.S COVID-19 vaccine or a placebo.

The CDR3 DNA is TGCGCCAGCAGGACCTTGGGGGAGAACACTGAAGCTTTCTTT. Its protein is CASRTLGENTEAFF. V gene TRBV5-1 combines with J gene TRBJ1-1, with a weak D call TRBD1 (5 bases). The V gene lost 5 bases and the J gene lost 1 base, with 12 bases spanning the gap. There are 14 residues in the CDR3. Germline V gene data show CDR1 as SGHRS and CDR2 as YFSETQ.